This T cell receptor beta chain is drawn from a study of blood T cell repertoires in COVID-19. Study details: Samples came from the United States, Italy and Spain, spanning acute and convalescent COVID-19.

Germline CDR1 reads MNHEY; CDR2 reads SVGAGI. Germline trimming cut 2 bases from V and 1 base from J; bases unmatched to any gene: 3. The CDR3 runs to 15 residues. Assay used: immunoSEQ multiplex PCR; TCRdb lists only in-frame clones, some missing. Seen here are about 90,000 clones, 75% to 85% observed once, and the top ten hold 9% to 12%. This chain uses TRBV6-5 with TRBJ2-7, with 9 bases that match TRBD1. This clonotype was obtained from a woman aged 65 to 85 with acute or convalescent COVID-19. Material: peripheral blood. Here the CDR3 reads CASSYGTGLSYEQYF. CDR3 sequence (DNA): TGTGCCAGCAGTTACGGGACAGGGCTGTCCTACGAGCAGTACTTC.